The T cell receptor beta chain under discussion was sequenced for a study of blood T cell repertoires in COVID-19. Study-wide context: Both acute and convalescent COVID-19 samples were obtained from the United States, Italy and Spain. T cells, B-cell-depleted T cells, or PBMCs provided the cDNA or gDNA that served as material.

V dropped 0 bases and J dropped 5; count of bases not matched to a gene: 5. The germline V gene encodes CDR1 SGHDT and CDR2 YYEEEE. The length of the CDR3 is 15 residues. In the original processing: Using reference gene primer amplification, nucleated cell counts were estimated. TCRdb keeps only in-frame clones here, not all; method: immunoSEQ multiplex PCR. V, J and clone size were drawn from that table, and D and trimming were deduced from the DNA. The sample yields 85,000 to 95,000 clones, around 88% seen once. This receptor was identified in an elderly woman with acute or convalescent COVID-19. Material for sequencing was peripheral blood. This chain uses TRBV5-6 with TRBJ1-2, with 9 bases that match TRBD1. In DNA, the CDR3 is TGTGCCAGCAGCTTGGGAGGGACAGGGTTTTATGGCTACACCTTC. This sequence encodes CASSLGGTGFYGYTF.